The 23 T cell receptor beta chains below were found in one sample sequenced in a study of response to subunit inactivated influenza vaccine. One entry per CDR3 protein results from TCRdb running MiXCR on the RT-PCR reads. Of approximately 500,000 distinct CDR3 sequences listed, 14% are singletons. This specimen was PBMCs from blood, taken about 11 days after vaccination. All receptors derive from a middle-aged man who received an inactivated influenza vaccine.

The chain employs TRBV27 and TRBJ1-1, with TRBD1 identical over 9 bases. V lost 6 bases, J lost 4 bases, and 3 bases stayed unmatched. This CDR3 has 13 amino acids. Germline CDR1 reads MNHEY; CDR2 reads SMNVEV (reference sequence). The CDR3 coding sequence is TGTGCCAGCAGGACAGGGGGGGGCACTGAAGCTTTCTTT. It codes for CASRTGGGTEAFF.

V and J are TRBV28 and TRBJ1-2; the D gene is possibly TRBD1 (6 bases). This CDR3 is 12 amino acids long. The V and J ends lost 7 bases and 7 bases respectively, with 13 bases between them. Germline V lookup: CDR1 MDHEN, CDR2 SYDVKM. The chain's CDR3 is CASNQGRGGYTF. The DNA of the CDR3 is TGTGCCAGCAATCAGGGGAGGGGTGGCTACACCTTC.

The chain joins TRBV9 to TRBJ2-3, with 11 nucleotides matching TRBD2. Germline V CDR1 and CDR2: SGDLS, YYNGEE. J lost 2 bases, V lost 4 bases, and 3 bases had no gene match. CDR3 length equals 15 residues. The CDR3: CASSTSGGNTDTQYF. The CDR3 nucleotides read TGTGCCAGCAGCACTAGCGGGGGAAACACAGATACGCAGTATTTT.

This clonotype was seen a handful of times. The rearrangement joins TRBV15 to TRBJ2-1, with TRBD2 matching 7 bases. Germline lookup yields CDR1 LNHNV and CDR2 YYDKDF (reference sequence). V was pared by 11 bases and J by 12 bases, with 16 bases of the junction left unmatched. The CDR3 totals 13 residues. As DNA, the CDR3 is TGTGCCTCGGCTAGCGGTGCGCCGGGGGGGCAGTTCTTC. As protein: CASASGAPGGQFF.

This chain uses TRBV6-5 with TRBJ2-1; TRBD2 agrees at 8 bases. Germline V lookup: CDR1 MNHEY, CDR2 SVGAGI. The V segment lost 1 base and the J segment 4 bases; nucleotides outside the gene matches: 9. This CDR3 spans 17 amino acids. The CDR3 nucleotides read TGTGCCAGCAGTTACTTGGTCGGGAGGGCCGCTTACAATGAGCAGTTCTTC. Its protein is CASSYLVGRAAYNEQFF.

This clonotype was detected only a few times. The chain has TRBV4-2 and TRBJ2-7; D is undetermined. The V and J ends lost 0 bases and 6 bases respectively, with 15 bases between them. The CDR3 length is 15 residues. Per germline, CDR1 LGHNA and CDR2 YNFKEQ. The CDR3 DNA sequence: TGTGCCAGCAGCCAAGAGTACAGCCTGGCACGCGAGCAGTACTTC. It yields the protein CASSQEYSLAREQYF.

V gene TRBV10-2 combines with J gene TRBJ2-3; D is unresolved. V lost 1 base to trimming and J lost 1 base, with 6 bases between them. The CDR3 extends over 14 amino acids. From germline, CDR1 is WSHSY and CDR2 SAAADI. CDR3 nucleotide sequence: TGCGCCAGCAGTGAGTTGTGGGGCACAGATACGCAGTATTTT. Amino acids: CASSELWGTDTQYF.

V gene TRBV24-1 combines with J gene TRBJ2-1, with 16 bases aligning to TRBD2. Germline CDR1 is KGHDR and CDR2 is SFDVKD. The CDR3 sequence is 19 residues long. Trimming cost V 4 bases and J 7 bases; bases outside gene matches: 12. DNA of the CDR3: TGTGCCACCAGTGACCCGGGACTAGCGGGAGGGAACTCTAGGAATGAGCAGTTCTTC. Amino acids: CATSDPGLAGGNSRNEQFF.

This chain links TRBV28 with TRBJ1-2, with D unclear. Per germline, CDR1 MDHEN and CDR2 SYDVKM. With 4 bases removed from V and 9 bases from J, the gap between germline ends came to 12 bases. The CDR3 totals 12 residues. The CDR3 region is CASSWERRSYTF. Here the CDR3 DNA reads TGTGCCAGCAGTTGGGAGAGGAGGAGCTACACCTTC.

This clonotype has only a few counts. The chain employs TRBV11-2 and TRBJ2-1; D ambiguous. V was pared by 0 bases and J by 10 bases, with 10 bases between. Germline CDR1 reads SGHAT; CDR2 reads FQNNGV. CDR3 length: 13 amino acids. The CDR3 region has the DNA TGTGCCAGCAGCTTAGAACGGCGTATGGAGCAGTTCTTC. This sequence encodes CASSLERRMEQFF.

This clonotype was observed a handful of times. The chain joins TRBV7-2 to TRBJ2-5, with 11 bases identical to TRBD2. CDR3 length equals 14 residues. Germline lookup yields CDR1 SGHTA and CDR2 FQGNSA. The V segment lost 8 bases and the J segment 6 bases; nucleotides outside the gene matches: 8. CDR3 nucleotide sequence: TGTGCCAGCCACGCTCCTAGCGGGGGGAAGACCCAGTACTTC. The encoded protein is CASHAPSGGKTQYF. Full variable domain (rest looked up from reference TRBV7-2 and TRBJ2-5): GAGVSQSPSNKVTEKGKDVELRCDPISGHTALYWYRQSLGQGLEFLIYFQGNSAPDKSGLPSDRFSAERTGGSVSTLTIQRTQQEDSAVYLCASHAPSGGKTQYFGPGTRLLVL.

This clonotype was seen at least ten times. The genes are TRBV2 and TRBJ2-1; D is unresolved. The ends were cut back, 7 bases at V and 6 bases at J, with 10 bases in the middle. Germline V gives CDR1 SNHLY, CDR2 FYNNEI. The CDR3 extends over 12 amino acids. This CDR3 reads CASKRLVNEQFF. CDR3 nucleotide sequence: TGTGCCAGCAAAAGACTGGTCAATGAGCAGTTCTTC.

CDR3 region: CSASLQQETQYF. CDR3 bases: TGCAGTGCTAGTCTACAGCAAGAGACCCAGTACTTC. The V and J genes are TRBV20-1 and TRBJ2-5, with D unresolved. V lost 3 bases to trimming and J lost 2 bases, with 7 bases between them. The CDR3 length is 12 residues. Germline lookup yields CDR1 DFQATT and CDR2 SNEGSKA (reference sequence).

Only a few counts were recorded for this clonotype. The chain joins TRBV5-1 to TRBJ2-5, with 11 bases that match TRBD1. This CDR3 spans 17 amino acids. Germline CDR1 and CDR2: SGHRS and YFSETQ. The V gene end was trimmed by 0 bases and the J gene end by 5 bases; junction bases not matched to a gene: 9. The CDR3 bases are TGCGCCAGCAGCTTGGCCCACCTGGACAGGGGGCGGGAGACCCAGTACTTC. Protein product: CASSLAHLDRGRETQYF. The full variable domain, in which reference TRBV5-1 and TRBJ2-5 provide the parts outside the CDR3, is KAGVTQTPRYLIKTRGQQVTLSCSPISGHRSVSWYQQTPGQGLQFLFEYFSETQRNKGNFPGRFSGRQFSNSRSEMNVSTLELGDSALYLCASSLAHLDRGRETQYFGPGTRLLVL.

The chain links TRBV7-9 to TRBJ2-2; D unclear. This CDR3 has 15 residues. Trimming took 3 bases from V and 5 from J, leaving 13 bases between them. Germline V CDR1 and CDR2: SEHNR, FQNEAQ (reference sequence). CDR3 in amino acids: CASSFGPVKTGELFF. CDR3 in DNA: TGTGCCAGCAGCTTCGGGCCGGTTAAGACCGGGGAGCTGTTTTTT. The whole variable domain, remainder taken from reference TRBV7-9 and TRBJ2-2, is DTGVSQNPRHKITKRGQNVTFRCDPISEHNRLYWYRQTLGQGPEFLTYFQNEAQLEKSRLLSDRFSAERPKGSFSTLEIQRTEQGDSAMYLCASSFGPVKTGELFFGEGSRLTVL.

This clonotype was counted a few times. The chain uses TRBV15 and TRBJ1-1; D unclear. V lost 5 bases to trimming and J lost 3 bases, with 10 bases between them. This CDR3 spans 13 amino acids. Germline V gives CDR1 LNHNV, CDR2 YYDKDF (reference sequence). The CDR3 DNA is TGTGCCACCAGCGGAGGGTTTGACACTGAAGCTTTCTTT. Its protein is CATSGGFDTEAFF.

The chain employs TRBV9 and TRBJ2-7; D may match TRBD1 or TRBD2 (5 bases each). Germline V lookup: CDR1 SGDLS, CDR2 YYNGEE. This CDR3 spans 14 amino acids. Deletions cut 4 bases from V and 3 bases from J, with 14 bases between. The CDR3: CASSTGLRGYEQYF. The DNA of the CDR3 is TGTGCCAGCAGCACAGGACTGAGGGGCTACGAGCAGTACTTC.

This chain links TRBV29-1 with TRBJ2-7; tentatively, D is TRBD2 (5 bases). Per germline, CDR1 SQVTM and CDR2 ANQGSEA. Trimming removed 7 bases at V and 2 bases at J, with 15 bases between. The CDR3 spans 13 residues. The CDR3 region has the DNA TGCAGCGCCCTCAGCCGGGGAACCTACGAGCAGTACTTC. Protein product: CSALSRGTYEQYF.

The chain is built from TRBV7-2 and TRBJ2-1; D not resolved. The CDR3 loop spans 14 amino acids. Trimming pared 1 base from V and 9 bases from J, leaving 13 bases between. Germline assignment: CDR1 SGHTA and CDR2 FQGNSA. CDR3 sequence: CASSLDRPGGEQFF. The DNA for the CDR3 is TGTGCCAGCAGCTTAGATAGGCCCGGCGGTGAGCAGTTCTTC.

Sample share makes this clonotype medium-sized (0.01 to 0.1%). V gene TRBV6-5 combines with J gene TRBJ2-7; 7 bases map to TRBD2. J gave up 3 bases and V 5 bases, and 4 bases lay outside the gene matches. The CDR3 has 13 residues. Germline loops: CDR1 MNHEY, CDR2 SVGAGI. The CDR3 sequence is CASSPAGSYEQYF. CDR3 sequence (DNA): TGTGCCAGCAGTCCAGCGGGAAGCTACGAGCAGTACTTC.

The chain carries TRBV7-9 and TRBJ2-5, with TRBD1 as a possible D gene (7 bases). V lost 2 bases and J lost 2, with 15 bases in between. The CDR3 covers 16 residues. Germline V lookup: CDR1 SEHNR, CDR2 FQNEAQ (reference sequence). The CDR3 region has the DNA TGTGCCAGCAGCTTAAGTCTTCAGGGGGGTCAAGAGACCCAGTACTTC. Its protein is CASSLSLQGGQETQYF.

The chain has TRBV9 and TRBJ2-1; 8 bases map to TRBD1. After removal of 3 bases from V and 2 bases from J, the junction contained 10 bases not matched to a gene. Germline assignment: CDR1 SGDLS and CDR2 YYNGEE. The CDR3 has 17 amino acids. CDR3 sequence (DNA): TGTGCCAGCAGCGACCCAGTGACAGGGGTGGCCTACAATGAGCAGTTCTTC. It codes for CASSDPVTGVAYNEQFF. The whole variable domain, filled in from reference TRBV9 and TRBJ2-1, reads DSGVTQTPKHLITATGQRVTLRCSPRSGDLSVYWYQQSLDQGLQFLIQYYNGEERAKGNILERFSAQQFPDLHSELNLSSLELGDSALYFCASSDPVTGVAYNEQFFGPGTRLTVL.

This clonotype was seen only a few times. As DNA, the CDR3 is TGTGCCAGCAGCCTTCTTCAGGGCCAGACCCAGTACTTC. Translation gives CASSLLQGQTQYF. The rearrangement joins TRBV7-9 to TRBJ2-5; D possibly corresponds to TRBD1 (5 bases). V was pared by 5 bases and J by 6 bases, with 13 bases between. The CDR3 covers 13 residues. CDR1 and CDR2 from the germline V gene are SEHNR and FQNEAQ (reference sequence).